This T cell receptor (beta chain) was identified during a study of Ad26.COV2.S vaccination and SARS-CoV-2 variants. Whole-study context: Once, or twice with 56 days between doses, Ad26.COV2.S was given intramuscularly.

General study points: People given the vaccine had a wider spike-specific TCR breadth than placebo recipients did.

Produced via immunoSEQ multiplex PCR; TCRdb's table is partial and in-frame only. The data contain a few hundred thousand clones, over 75% of them singletons. Worth noting for this clone: Its antigen is not identified.

Treatment indicated: some 19 received Ad26.COV2.S at low or high dose, single or two shots; roughly 5 received placebo; per-sample allocation not given. Sampling was performed 63 days after the first vaccine or placebo injection. In the vaccine, an Ad26 vector expressed the SARS-CoV-2 spike of the Wuhan strain. The source of this sequence is a person aged 18-65 years who received the Ad26.COV2.S COVID-19 vaccine or a placebo. The sample consisted of peripheral blood, taken in a trial of Ad26.COV2.S vaccine versus placebo.

CDR3 bases: TGTGCCAGCAGCTCGGTTAATGGCTACACCTTC. This sequence encodes CASSSVNGYTF. The V gene is TRBV7-9, the J gene TRBJ1-2; D remains unclear. The CDR3 consists of 11 residues. V was pared by 4 bases and J by 6 bases, with 6 bases between. The germline gives CDR1 SEHNR, CDR2 FQNEAQ (reference sequence).